This passage covers 31 T cell receptor beta chains from one sample sequenced in a study of cytomegalovirus exposure and HLA in healthy donors. The primer mix had 60 Vbeta and 13 Jbeta primers. Generated by immunoSEQ multiplex PCR, the TCRdb table keeps only in-frame clones and is missing some. The profile shows some 110,000 clones, over 8% of them singletons. Sample: PBMCs. Source of these receptors: a man aged 25-45 years in good health and CMV-seronegative.

This clone has only a few counts. This chain links TRBV6-5 with TRBJ1-1; TRBD1 might be the D (5 bases). Trimming removed 10 bases at V and 1 base at J, with 13 bases between. Germline V lookup: CDR1 MNHEY, CDR2 SVGAGI. CDR3 size: 13 residues. As DNA, the CDR3 is TGTGCCACCCGCCGACAGTCGAACACTGAAGCTTTCTTT. Translation: CATRRQSNTEAFF.

The sample holds a few counts of this clone. Written as DNA, the CDR3 is TGTGCCAGCAGCACCAGGGTCCTGTGGGGCACTGAAGCTTTCTTT. This encodes CASSTRVLWGTEAFF. The rearrangement joins TRBV6-5 to TRBJ1-1, with D possibly TRBD1 on 5 matching bases. V lost 6 bases and J 4 bases, leaving 18 bases between the germline ends. CDR3 size: 15 residues. Per the germline V gene, CDR1 is MNHEY and CDR2 is SVGAGI.

This clone came up a few times. The rearrangement uses TRBV4-1 and TRBJ2-1; D is possibly TRBD2 (6 bases). This CDR3 region has 13 residues. Trimming took off 4 bases at V and 7 bases at J, with 11 bases between the two ends. Germline CDR1 reads MGHRA; CDR2 reads YSYEKL. The CDR3 nucleotides are TGCGCCAGCAGCCCTACGGGGAGGAATGAGCAGTTCTTC. Translation: CASSPTGRNEQFF.

This clone was picked up a small number of times. The chain employs TRBV15 and TRBJ1-1; 10 bases line up with TRBD1. Trimming took 0 bases from V and 4 from J; bases not matched to a gene: 5. Germline CDR1 reads LNHNV; CDR2 reads YYDKDF (reference sequence). The CDR3 extends over 16 amino acids. CDR3 loop: CATSRDRQGAATEAFF. CDR3 DNA: TGTGCCACCAGCAGAGACAGACAGGGGGCGGCCACTGAAGCTTTCTTT.

Comments on this clone: At one boundary the junction diverges from the germline segment, which might be a read error. This chain uses TRBV7-7 with TRBJ2-5, with 15 nucleotides matching TRBD2. This CDR3 region has 17 residues. Germline values: CDR1 SSHAT, CDR2 FNYEAQ (reference sequence). This CDR3 reads CASSGLAGGPNQETQYF. The CDR3 DNA reads TGTGCTAGCAGCGGACTAGCGGGAGGGCCGAACCAAGAGACCCAGTACTTC.

The table lists this clone with a few counts. The genes are TRBV10-3 and TRBJ2-7; 10 bases are shared with TRBD2. CDR1 and CDR2 (germline): ENHRY, SYGVKD. V shed 3 bases and J 2 bases; nucleotides not matched to a gene: 7. The length of the CDR3 is 16 residues. The CDR3 loop reads CAISELGLAVPYEQYF. CDR3 coding DNA: TGTGCCATCAGTGAACTCGGACTAGCGGTTCCCTACGAGCAGTACTTC.

The chain combines TRBV5-1 with TRBJ2-7; 10 bases line up with TRBD1. This CDR3 contains 15 residues. Germline CDR1 is SGHRS and CDR2 is YFSETQ. Trimming removed 4 bases from V and 1 base from J; junction bases left unmatched: 5. DNA of the CDR3: TGCGCCAGCAGCAACAAGGACAGGGGGTCCTACGAGCAGTACTTC. This codes for CASSNKDRGSYEQYF. The full variable domain, rest sourced from reference TRBV5-1 and TRBJ2-7, is KAGVTQTPRYLIKTRGQQVTLSCSPISGHRSVSWYQQTPGQGLQFLFEYFSETQRNKGNFPGRFSGRQFSNSRSEMNVSTLELGDSALYLCASSNKDRGSYEQYFGPGTRLTVT.

The chain couples TRBV10-1 to TRBJ2-1; 10 bases fit TRBD2. The CDR3 is 13 residues long. The J segment lost 9 bases and the V segment lost 3 bases, leaving 2 bases of the junction unmatched. Germline CDR1 and CDR2: WNHNN and SYGVQD (reference sequence). The CDR3 DNA reads TGCGCCAGCAGTGATTTAGCGGGGGGTGAGCAGTTCTTC. Its protein is CASSDLAGGEQFF.

This clone was found a few times. This sequence joins TRBV5-1 and TRBJ2-5, with D maybe TRBD1 (6 bases). V was pared by 4 bases and J by 5 bases, with 21 bases between. This CDR3 is built from 16 residues. Germline V lookup: CDR1 SGHRS, CDR2 YFSETQ. The CDR3 region is CASSPRSGGWGETQYF. The CDR3 DNA is TGCGCCAGCAGCCCCCGTTCTGGGGGCTGGGGGGAGACCCAGTACTTC.

This clone was observed a few times. CDR3 in DNA: TGTGCCAGCAGCGGGGGTACGGGACAGAGAGATGAAAAACTGTTTTTT. This encodes CASSGGTGQRDEKLFF. The chain links TRBV7-9 to TRBJ1-4; 7 nucleotides agree with TRBD1. The ends lost 5 bases at V and 6 bases at J; junction bases unmatched: 12. Looked up from germline, CDR1 is SEHNR and CDR2 is FQNEAQ (reference sequence). The CDR3 extends over 16 amino acids.

This clone was seen a handful of times. This sequence joins TRBV7-9 and TRBJ2-1; D is perhaps TRBD1 (6 bases). Trimming removed 6 bases at V and 6 bases at J, with 12 bases between. The CDR3 is 13 residues long. Looked up from germline, CDR1 is SEHNR and CDR2 is FQNEAQ (reference sequence). The CDR3 nucleotides are TGTGCCAGCAGGGCAGGGGCCGGCAATGAGCAGTTCTTC. Translation gives CASRAGAGNEQFF.

This clone was detected a few times. J is TRBJ2-5 and V is TRBV5-4; 12 bases are a match to TRBD2. With V trimmed by 1 base and J by 5 bases, 6 bases remained unmatched. This CDR3 has 16 residues. Per germline, CDR1 SGHNT and CDR2 YYREEE (reference sequence). The CDR3 sequence is CASSLFLAGGPETQYF. DNA for the CDR3: TGTGCCAGCAGCTTGTTTCTAGCGGGGGGGCCGGAGACCCAGTACTTC.

This clone has a handful of counts. The chain joins TRBV28 to TRBJ2-3, with D maybe TRBD2 (6 bases). This CDR3 region has 15 residues. V dropped 3 bases and J dropped 5 bases, with 15 bases sitting between them. CDR1 is MDHEN and CDR2 is SYDVKM in the germline V gene. The CDR3 protein is CASSLSRLGGDTQYF. CDR3 nucleotide sequence: TGTGCCAGCAGTTTGTCCCGGCTCGGGGGAGATACGCAGTATTTT.

This clone occurred a few times. V usage is TRBV2 and J usage is TRBJ1-1; 7 bases are shared with TRBD1. CDR3 length equals 13 residues. The V segment lost 9 bases and the J segment 0 bases; nucleotides outside the gene matches: 4. Germline-derived CDR1 and CDR2 are SNHLY and FYNNEI. CDR3 protein: CASERGLNTEAFF. The CDR3 nucleotides are TGTGCCAGTGAGAGGGGGCTGAACACTGAAGCTTTCTTT.

This clone occurred a few times. J is TRBJ1-5 and V is TRBV5-5; TRBD1 is a possible D gene (5 bases). The length of the CDR3 is 13 residues. CDR1 SGHKS and CDR2 YYEKEE come from the germline V gene (reference sequence). V was trimmed by 0 bases and J by 11 bases, leaving 12 bases between them. The CDR3 loop is CASSLVPGGSQHF. CDR3 DNA: TGTGCCAGCAGCTTGGTGCCCGGGGGATCCCAGCATTTT.

This chain joins TRBV7-9 and TRBJ1-2; D not resolved. The CDR3 length is 14 residues. The germline gives CDR1 SEHNR, CDR2 FQNEAQ (reference sequence). V shed 3 bases and J shed 4 bases, with 12 bases lying between them. As DNA, the CDR3 is TGTGCCAGCAGCTTTGTCCAGGCTGTCTATGGCTACACCTTC. It codes for CASSFVQAVYGYTF.

This clone was seen a handful of times. This chain joins TRBV30 and TRBJ1-2; no definite D call. CDR3 size: 12 residues. Per the germline V gene, CDR1 is GTSNPN and CDR2 is SVGIG (reference sequence). V was clipped by 2 bases and J by 5 bases, with 9 bases between them. The CDR3 reads CAWSPSGYGYTF. In DNA, the CDR3 is TGTGCCTGGAGTCCGTCGGGGTATGGCTACACCTTC. The variable domain in full, with the rest retrieved from reference TRBV30 and TRBJ1-2, is SQTIHQWPATLVQPVGSPLSLECTVEGTSNPNLYWYRQAAGRGLQLLFYSVGIGQISSEVPQNLSASRPQDRQFILSSKKLLLSDSGFYLCAWSPSGYGYTFGSGTRLTVV.

This sequence joins TRBV19 and TRBJ2-7, with 7 bases identical to TRBD1. This CDR3 is built from 14 residues. The V gene end was trimmed by 4 bases and the J gene end by 5 bases; junction bases not matched to a gene: 8. Germline V gene data show CDR1 as LNHDA and CDR2 as SQIVND (reference sequence). Here the CDR3 DNA reads TGTGCCAGTAGTACTACAGGGGAGAGGGACGAGCAGTACTTC. It encodes CASSTTGERDEQYF. The complete variable domain, with remaining parts taken from reference TRBV19 and TRBJ2-7, reads DGGITQSPKYLFRKEGQNVTLSCEQNLNHDAMYWYRQDPGQGLRLIYYSQIVNDFQKGDIAEGYSVSREKKESFPLTVTSAQKNPTAFYLCASSTTGERDEQYFGPGTRLTVT.

This clone occurred a few times. CDR3 DNA sequence: TGTGCCAGTAGTAGAGGGGGCTCCTACAATGAGCAGTTCTTC. Residues: CASSRGGSYNEQFF. The chain has TRBV19 and TRBJ2-1; possible D gene TRBD1, 6 bases. There are 14 residues in the CDR3. V was pared by 4 bases and J by 0 bases, with 7 bases between. Looked up from germline, CDR1 is LNHDA and CDR2 is SQIVND (reference sequence).

The CDR3 spells CASSQRLAVYNEQFF. The CDR3 coding sequence is TGTGCCAGCAGTCAAAGGCTAGCGGTCTACAATGAGCAGTTCTTC. J is TRBJ2-1 and V is TRBV25-1, with 7 bases lining up with TRBD2. There are 15 residues in the CDR3. With 5 bases clipped from V and 3 bases from J, the junction kept 7 bases outside the gene matches. In germline, CDR1 is MGHDK, CDR2 SYGVNS.

This sequence joins TRBV7-9 and TRBJ2-2; 7 bases agree with TRBD1. Germline-derived CDR1 and CDR2 are SEHNR and FQNEAQ (reference sequence). This CDR3 comprises 16 residues. Trimming removed 6 bases from V and 0 bases from J; junction bases left unmatched: 7. The CDR3 region is CASSSNRGPNTGELFF. In DNA, the CDR3 is TGTGCCAGCAGTAGCAACAGGGGCCCGAACACCGGGGAGCTGTTTTTT.

This clone was recorded a few times. At one of its ends the junction is not consistent with the germline gene, which may arise from a read error. This chain joins TRBV5-1 and TRBJ2-1; D is unclear. Germline-derived CDR1 and CDR2 are SGHRS and YFSETQ. The CDR3 is made up of 16 amino acids. The CDR3 DNA reads TGCGCCGGCAGCTTGTTAAACTCTTTCGTGGGCGATGAGCAGTTCTTC. Translating it yields CAGSLLNSFVGDEQFF.

This clone has more than one count but fewer than ten. The chain employs TRBV9 and TRBJ2-1; D unresolved. The CDR3 sequence is 16 residues long. Germline V gene sequence: CDR1 SGDLS, CDR2 YYNGEE. V dropped 3 bases and J dropped 0 bases, with 13 bases sitting between them. CDR3 region: CASSASLRSSYNEQFF. The CDR3 nucleotides read TGTGCCAGCAGCGCCTCACTGCGAAGCTCCTACAATGAGCAGTTCTTC.

This chain joins TRBV18 and TRBJ1-5; TRBD1 agrees at 7 bases. Germline V gene data show CDR1 as KGHSH and CDR2 as LQKENI. Losses at the gene ends were 5 bases for V and 2 bases for J; bases not matched to a gene: 6. The CDR3 totals 15 residues. The CDR3 sequence is CASSFTGQRNQPQHF. In DNA, the CDR3 is TGTGCCAGCTCATTTACGGGACAGCGCAATCAGCCCCAGCATTTT.

The chain employs TRBV5-1 and TRBJ1-1; the D gene is possibly TRBD1 (6 bases). The CDR3 is 15 amino acids. Per the germline V gene, CDR1 is SGHRS and CDR2 is YFSETQ. V lost 4 bases, J lost 0 bases, and 13 bases lay in between. The CDR3: CASSGTWGLNTEAFF. The CDR3 nucleotides are TGCGCCAGCAGCGGCACGTGGGGGCTGAACACTGAAGCTTTCTTT.

This sequence joins TRBV5-8 and TRBJ2-7, with D unresolved. Trimming took off 2 bases at V and 0 bases at J, with 9 bases between the two ends. The germline V gene encodes CDR1 SGHTS and CDR2 YDEGEE. This CDR3 has 14 residues. The CDR3 DNA follows: TGTGCCAGCAGCTTTAGCCCGTACTCCTACGAGCAGTACTTC. Translated: CASSFSPYSYEQYF.

This rearrangement joins TRBV5-1 to TRBJ1-2, with D perhaps TRBD1 (5 bases). CDR3 length: 16 residues. V was shortened by 1 base and J by 7 bases, with 20 bases between the two germline ends. Germline CDR1 is SGHRS and CDR2 is YFSETQ. The CDR3 DNA follows: TGCGCCAGCAGCTTGCAGGGTATATCATTGGAGATTGGCTACACCTTC. Translation gives CASSLQGISLEIGYTF.

Only a few counts were recorded for this clone. The chain recombines TRBV5-1 with TRBJ1-1; no reliable D call. The V end lost 2 bases, the J end lost 4 bases, and 9 bases lay between the germline ends. Germline V CDR1 and CDR2: SGHRS, YFSETQ. This CDR3 is built from 13 residues. CDR3: CASSFSGTTEAFF. CDR3 DNA: TGCGCCAGCAGCTTCTCAGGTACCACTGAAGCTTTCTTT.

The rearrangement uses TRBV30 and TRBJ2-5, with TRBD1 matching 7 bases. The CDR3 is made up of 15 amino acids. Per the germline V gene, CDR1 is GTSNPN and CDR2 is SVGIG (reference sequence). After removal of 5 bases from V and 2 bases from J, the junction contained 11 bases not matched to a gene. The DNA for the CDR3 is TGTGCCTGGGATACAAAACAGGGGAAACAAGAGACCCAGTACTTC. Protein: CAWDTKQGKQETQYF.

In its sample, this clone was seen a few times. The chain joins TRBV10-3 to TRBJ2-7, with 8 bases aligning to TRBD1. J lost 0 bases, V lost 7 bases, and 8 bases had no gene match. The CDR3 loop spans 15 amino acids. Germline values: CDR1 ENHRY, CDR2 SYGVKD. The CDR3 reads CAITGGQGSSYEQYF. DNA of the CDR3: TGTGCCATCACCGGAGGACAGGGTAGCTCCTACGAGCAGTACTTC.

This clone occurred a few times. J is TRBJ2-7 and V is TRBV4-2, with D maybe TRBD1 (6 bases). Trimming removed 1 base at V and 7 bases at J, with 11 bases between. This CDR3 has 13 amino acids. Per germline, CDR1 LGHNA and CDR2 YNFKEQ. The CDR3 nucleotides are TGTGCCAGCAGCCAAGGCAGGGGCTCGGAGCAGTACTTC. Protein: CASSQGRGSEQYF.